This TCR beta chain was retrieved from a study of molecular identifiers for immune sequencing clone quantification. Preparation of the bulk TCR libraries relied on previously described methods and listed TCR primers. Each CDR3 protein is one row after TCRdb ran MiXCR on the PCR reads. The sample consists of over 600,000 distinct CDR3 sequences, just under 20% of them appearing once. There are 15 residues in the CDR3. V lost 5 bases to trimming and J lost 7 bases, with 21 bases between them. Per the germline V gene, CDR1 is SGHAT and CDR2 is FQNNGV. Study observations and caveats: In a background of under 1.3 million naive cells, spiked Jurkat TCR RNA from one cell was reportedly detectable.

Investigators produced naive CD8 libraries from 20,000 to 1,000,000 sorted cells, drawing on 10%, 30% or 50% RNA. As for this clonotype: Its antigen is unknown.

The chain joins TRBV11-2 to TRBJ2-7, with a weak D call TRBD2 (6 bases). Specimen: naive CD8+ T cells from blood, with Jurkat cell RNA spiked in. Subset given: FACS-sorted CD8+CD4-CCR7+CD45RA+ naive T cells. The clonotype originates from a human donor in good health. Some libraries in this study had Jurkat cell RNA spiked in. CDR3 nucleotide sequence: TGTGCCAGCAGCCCGCCTCTGACTAGATCGGGTGAGCAGTACTTC. Translating gives CASSPPLTRSGEQYF. The whole variable domain, remainder taken from reference TRBV11-2 and TRBJ2-7, is EAGVAQSPRYKIIEKRQSVAFWCNPISGHATLYWYQQILGQGPKLLIQFQNNGVVDDSQLPKDRFSAERLKGVDSTLKIQPAKLEDSAVYLCASSPPLTRSGEQYFGPGTRLTVT.